Detailed here is one TCR beta chain. This clone was seen once. Its antigen specificity is not known. No base-level quality is on record; no much larger clone is a single base apart. Taken from the germline V gene, the CDR1 and CDR2 loops are LGHNA and YSLEER. The CDR3 runs 13 amino acids, cysteine and phenylalanine included. Only the CDR3 DNA stays, 39 bases, in frame from base 1. The V end loses 3 bases and the J end loses 3 bases, and a stretch of 9 bases separates them. The donors belonged to the validation cohort of over a hundred subjects, which was separate from the 666-subject first cohort. The data originate from a study of cytomegalovirus exposure and HLA in healthy donors (dated by TCRdb to about 2017). Study-wide context: According to a later analysis, the 120 or so validation repertoires were produced on the same platform as the 666 repertoires of the first cohort. The study was designed to test whether signatures of past pathogen exposure could be identified by cataloging public T cell receptors. A separate validation cohort of more than 100 different subjects was used in addition to the approximately 700-subject first cohort. To predict cytomegalovirus infection status, the study combined high-throughput TCR immunosequencing, statistical association of individual TCRs with disease status, and machine learning.

Results and caveats for the whole study, not just this receptor: The authors suggested that the approach could potentially be extended to other disease states and immunological phenotypes. The classifier was reported to diagnose cytomegalovirus status with high specificity and sensitivity in both the original and validation cohorts. The validation cohort had no HLA typing available for a later analysis, so co-occurrence within that cohort was assessed over all 120 or so repertoires. A total of some 180 TCR beta chains were listed by the study as associated with cytomegalovirus. Of the cluster scores, 90% to 95% were above 0 in a later analysis, which found that TCRs clustered in the first cohort also tended to co-occur in the approximately 110 validation repertoires. Across donors, most TCR sequences were observed very rarely, whereas some public TCRs were present in many individuals. In vitro tests confirmed that a few of the cytomegalovirus-associated TCR beta chains recognize cytomegalovirus antigens.

The library was produced with the immunoSEQ multiplex PCR assay. The original methods were these. A statistical classification framework was built to diagnose cytomegalovirus status from the catalog of TCR beta chain sequences. This immuneACCESS table, as held by TCRdb, lists in-frame sequences with V and J called but not all clones. Of the missing ones, under half trace to an unresolved V gene in checked studies; the others have no known cause. V and J calls and clone size follow that table, whereas D and trimming were derived from the DNA. This sample holds about 140,000 clones; about four fifths were observed only once. The ten top clones hold almost 1.5% of the sample.

The origin of this receptor is a woman aged 25 to 39 in good health and CMV-seronegative. The sequence is built from TRBV4-3 and TRBJ2-7; a tentative D match to TRBD1 spans 6 bases. Sample: PBMCs. The DNA sequence is given as TGCGCCAGCAGCCAGATACAGGGCTACGAGCAGTACTTC. Translation gives CASSQIQGYEQYF.